The next 17 T cell receptor beta chains were all read from a single sample in a study of blood T cell repertoires in COVID-19. Profiling relied on immunoSEQ multiplex PCR, and the TCRdb table lists in-frame clones only, not all of them. The sample lists roughly 300,000 clones; 90% were seen once. The sample taken for sequencing was PBMCs or T cells enriched from blood (not recorded which). These receptors came from a woman in her twenties or thirties who had recovered from COVID-19.

This clone was observed a single time. The CDR3 loop reads CASSIIQTYNSPLHF. DNA for the CDR3: TGTGCCAGTAGTATCATCCAGACCTATAATTCACCCCTCCACTTT. The chain couples TRBV19 to TRBJ1-6; D gene ambiguous. Per germline, CDR1 LNHDA and CDR2 SQIVND (reference sequence). Trimming cost V 3 bases and J 2 bases, with 8 bases left between them. The CDR3 is 15 residues long. The full variable domain, in which reference TRBV19 and TRBJ1-6 provide the parts outside the CDR3, is DGGITQSPKYLFRKEGQNVTLSCEQNLNHDAMYWYRQDPGQGLRLIYYSQIVNDFQKGDIAEGYSVSREKKESFPLTVTSAQKNPTAFYLCASSIIQTYNSPLHFGNGTRLTVT.

CDR3 sequence (DNA): TGTGCCATCAGTGAAAGTTTCGGCTATGGCTACACCTTC. Its translation: CAISESFGYGYTF. The chain uses TRBV10-3 and TRBJ1-2; D remains unclear. The CDR3 is 13 residues long. The germline V gene has CDR1 ENHRY and CDR2 SYGVKD. V lost 3 bases, J lost 4 bases, and 9 bases lay in between.

The chain employs TRBV7-8 and TRBJ1-6; TRBD1 aligns across 8 bases. J gave up 7 bases and V 5 bases, and 16 bases lay outside the gene matches. The CDR3 extends over 18 amino acids. The germline V gene has CDR1 SGHVS and CDR2 FQNEAQ. For the CDR3, the DNA is TGTGCCAGCAGCCATGCTACGACCGGGACAGGCCGAAATTCACCCCTCCACTTT. It translates to CASSHATTGTGRNSPLHF.

The CDR3 loop reads CASRWLAGEDEQFF. CDR3 nucleotide sequence: TGTGCCAGCAGATGGCTAGCGGGAGAGGATGAGCAGTTCTTC. The chain joins TRBV5-4 to TRBJ2-1, with 10 bases aligning to TRBD2. Germline V gives CDR1 SGHNT, CDR2 YYREEE (reference sequence). This CDR3 comprises 14 residues. Unmatched junction bases numbered 7, after V lost 5 bases and J lost 8 bases.

The gene calls are TRBV28 and TRBJ2-3; TRBD2 agrees at 9 bases. V dropped 2 bases and J dropped 3; count of bases not matched to a gene: 6. CDR3 length equals 16 residues. Per the germline V gene, CDR1 is MDHEN and CDR2 is SYDVKM. The CDR3, as DNA: TGTGCCAGCAGTTTAACGGTAGCGGGAGAGACAGATACGCAGTATTTT. Translating gives CASSLTVAGETDTQYF.

The chain recombines TRBV29-1 with TRBJ1-1; D uncertain. The germline V gene encodes CDR1 SQVTM and CDR2 ANQGSEA. The CDR3 is made up of 14 amino acids. The V gene lost 0 bases and the J gene lost 1 base, with 9 bases spanning the gap. The CDR3 loop reads CSVEDQLRNTEAFF. As DNA, the CDR3 is TGCAGCGTTGAAGATCAACTGAGGAACACTGAAGCTTTCTTT.

The chain employs TRBV19 and TRBJ1-3, with no clear D. Germline V gives CDR1 LNHDA, CDR2 SQIVND (reference sequence). The CDR3 runs 15 residues. V lost 3 bases and J 0 bases, leaving 9 bases between the germline ends. This CDR3 reads CASSIEALSGNTIYF. CDR3 nucleotide sequence: TGTGCCAGTAGTATCGAGGCGCTCTCTGGAAACACCATATATTTT.

V usage is TRBV4-3 and J usage is TRBJ2-1; TRBD1 might be the D (6 bases). V was pared by 3 bases and J by 9 bases, with 15 bases between. The CDR3 loop spans 14 amino acids. Per germline, CDR1 LGHNA and CDR2 YSLEER. CDR3 region: CASSHVITGTEQFF. CDR3 nucleotide sequence: TGCGCCAGCAGCCACGTCATAACAGGGACTGAGCAGTTCTTC.

This sequence joins TRBV28 and TRBJ1-6; D not resolved. This CDR3 spans 13 amino acids. The V end lost 5 bases, the J end lost 9 bases, and 11 bases lay between the germline ends. Germline V lookup: CDR1 MDHEN, CDR2 SYDVKM. For the CDR3, the DNA is TGTGCCAGCAGTCCAATCATGAGTTCACCCCTCCACTTT. Residues: CASSPIMSSPLHF.

V gene TRBV28 combines with J gene TRBJ2-1, with D possibly matching TRBD1 (5 bases). The CDR3 has 13 amino acids. Germline V gives CDR1 MDHEN, CDR2 SYDVKM. V gave up 6 bases and J gave up 3 bases, with 9 bases separating them. CDR3 in DNA: TGTGCCAGCAGAGGAGACAGCTACAATGAGCAGTTCTTC. Protein product: CASRGDSYNEQFF.

The chain carries TRBV5-1 and TRBJ2-5; 9 bases are a match to TRBD1. After removal of 4 bases from V and 3 bases from J, the junction contained 4 bases not matched to a gene. This CDR3 region has 14 residues. The germline gives CDR1 SGHRS, CDR2 YFSETQ. In DNA form, the CDR3 reads TGCGCCAGCAGCCCACAGGGGGCGAAAGAGACCCAGTACTTC. Residues: CASSPQGAKETQYF.

This rearrangement joins TRBV18 to TRBJ1-1; 7 positions match TRBD1. The germline gives CDR1 KGHSH, CDR2 LQKENI. The ends lost 8 bases at V and 2 bases at J; junction bases unmatched: 5. The CDR3 length is 13 residues. The CDR3 here is CASQGGLNTEAFF. The CDR3, as DNA: TGTGCCAGCCAAGGGGGCCTAAACACTGAAGCTTTCTTT.

The V call is TRBV3-1 (or the pseudogene TRBV3-2), the J call TRBJ2-2, with 8 bases matching TRBD2. The CDR3 extends over 18 amino acids. The V gene end was trimmed by 4 bases and the J gene end by 4 bases; junction bases not matched to a gene: 14. The germline V gene encodes CDR1 LGHDT and CDR2 YNNKEL (reference sequence). DNA of the CDR3: TGTGCCAGCAGCCCCCGGGGGGGGAGAGTGCCCAGCACCGGGGAGCTGTTTTTT. Translated: CASSPRGGRVPSTGELFF.

The genes are TRBV30 and TRBJ2-3, with 7 bases aligning to TRBD2. The CDR3 is 13 residues long. J was trimmed by 4 bases and V by 5 bases; bases with no gene match: 6. CDR1 is GTSNPN and CDR2 is SVGIG in the germline V gene (reference sequence). The CDR3 sequence: CAWQRTSSDTQYF. In nucleotides, the CDR3 is TGTGCCTGGCAGAGGACTAGTTCAGATACGCAGTATTTT.

The rearrangement joins TRBV7-2 to TRBJ2-3; 8 bases fit TRBD1. The germline CDR1 and CDR2 sequences are SGHTA and FQGNSA. The length of the CDR3 is 15 residues. The J segment lost 1 base and the V segment lost 2 bases, leaving 2 bases of the junction unmatched. CDR3: CASSLPGQGTDTQYF. DNA of the CDR3: TGTGCCAGCAGCTTACCGGGACAGGGCACAGATACGCAGTATTTT. The whole variable domain, filled in from reference TRBV7-2 and TRBJ2-3, reads GAGVSQSPSNKVTEKGKDVELRCDPISGHTALYWYRQSLGQGLEFLIYFQGNSAPDKSGLPSDRFSAERTGGSVSTLTIQRTQQEDSAVYLCASSLPGQGTDTQYFGPGTRLTVL.

This sequence joins TRBV6-2 or TRBV6-3 and TRBJ2-2; 9 nucleotides match TRBD1. With V trimmed by 10 bases and J by 3 bases, 9 bases remained unmatched. The CDR3 has 15 amino acids. Germline CDR1 MNHEY, CDR2 SVGEGT. The CDR3 nucleotides are TGTGCCACCAGATACGGGACAGGGCACACCGGGGAGCTGTTTTTT. Translated, it gives CATRYGTGHTGELFF.

The rearrangement links TRBV5-1 to TRBJ2-3, with D possibly matching TRBD1 (6 bases). The germline V gene encodes CDR1 SGHRS and CDR2 YFSETQ. This CDR3 is 16 amino acids long. V shed 0 bases and J shed 4 bases, with 15 bases lying between them. CDR3 sequence reads: CASSLVGRGMPDTQYF. In DNA form, the CDR3 reads TGCGCCAGCAGCTTGGTGGGCAGGGGTATGCCAGATACGCAGTATTTT.